This T cell receptor beta chain derives from a study of cytomegalovirus exposure and HLA in healthy donors (dated by TCRdb to the late 2010s). Notes on the research overall: An earlier analysis of roughly 500 of the donors reported roughly 300 Gb of sequence data and around 120 million unique TCR beta sequences obtained from some 200 million T cells. About 280 gigabases of sequencing data and approximately 91 million unique TCR sequences made up an early release that covered nearly 650 HLA-typed donors. Of the 300 to 500 genotyped donors, more than 75% were placed in the genetic ancestry cluster associated with self-reported Caucasian donors. The study was designed to test whether signatures of past pathogen exposure could be identified by cataloging public T cell receptors. The study used immunosequencing to profile the T cell repertoires of under 700 subjects and linked those repertoires to cytomegalovirus serostatus. Besides the first cohort of roughly 700 subjects, a separate validation cohort made up of over a hundred different subjects was used. High-throughput TCR immunosequencing, statistical association of individual TCRs with disease status, and machine learning were combined to predict cytomegalovirus infection status. In a later analysis, previously published TCR beta repertoires from roughly 710 donors were re-analyzed and high-resolution HLA genotyping was added so that TCR occurrence patterns could be studied. Rather than using new phenotypic data, the later analysis identified candidate immune exposures from TCR beta sequences and from how often those sequences occurred across donors. An earlier analysis of about 620 of the donors applied high-throughput TCR beta sequencing to assess whether each TCR beta V gene segment acted as functional or pseudogenic. Donor age, sex, ethnicity and CMV serostatus were collected together with the repertoire data. A later genetic analysis took genome-wide SNP genotypes for about 55% of the roughly 670 donors and used that subset as a discovery cohort. All discovery cohort repertoires had been generated using a single sequencing platform. HLA typing included class I and class II loci at four-digit resolution. The number of typed donors differed by locus: roughly 629-630 for A, B, C, DRB1 and DQB1; approximately 540 for DQA1; fewer than 610 for DPA1; and some 450 for DPB1. Because of strong linkage in the cohort, 5 or 6 DR-DQ haplotypes were treated as single units for association and clustering. Among roughly 370 genotyped donors of the cohort, an average of 235,054 unique TCR beta nucleotide sequences were sequenced per donor, roughly 18% of them non-productive.

Library method: the immunoSEQ multiplex PCR assay. A mixture of 60 forward primers for TCR Vbeta segments and 13 reverse primers for TCR Jbeta segments was used in the multiplex PCR. Amplification of the CDR3 region of rearranged TCR beta genes was performed with a multiplex PCR assay on genomic DNA. The amplified TCR beta libraries were sequenced on the Illumina HiSeq System as 87-base-pair reads. Under the source paper's analysis protocol: A later analysis counted about 80 million unique TCR beta chains across the 690 or so repertoires, and 9 million to 14 million of these chains were shared by at least two donors. To remove PCR and sequencing errors, raw reads were error-corrected and collapsed into unique sequences using a nearest-neighbor algorithm that merged closely related sequences. V, D and J gene segments were assigned by aligning CDR3 sequences to IMGT reference sequences. For a sequence to be retained, a match of at least six nucleotides to both a V gene segment and a J gene segment was required. A rearrangement was called productive if the CDR3 had no stop codons and remained in frame with V and J, and every other rearrangement was called non-productive. Following IMGT convention, CDR3 was defined as the stretch from the second conserved V-encoded cysteine up to the conserved J-encoded phenylalanine. The earlier analysis of fewer than 700 of the donors excluded sequences that lacked an unambiguous match to a single V gene segment. An earlier analysis of 587 of the donors called V segments functional above 56.7% productive rearrangements and segregating when the between-donor standard deviation exceeded 5%. A statistical classification framework was built for diagnosing cytomegalovirus status from the catalog of TCR beta chain sequences. A later analysis assigned V and J genes by comparing TCR nucleotide sequences with IMGT/GENE-DB human TR gene sequences. In a later analysis, CDR3 sequences and most-parsimonious VDJ recombination scenarios were assigned using the TCRdist pipeline. A later analysis defined each TCR beta chain by its CDR3 amino acid sequence plus V-gene family, and excluded reads lacking a unique V-gene family. As a way to deal with suspected cross-contamination and a sequencing artifact, a later analysis dropped 450 to 600 nucleotide sequences that were highly shared and had low generation probability. For each public chain, a later analysis derived a clonal expansion index from normalized ranks of inferred template counts within each repertoire. Generation probabilities in a later analysis came from a VDJ recombination model fitted to out-of-frame rearrangements, and those results were checked against IGoR. A later analysis scored TCR-TCR, TCR-HLA and TCR-CMV co-occurrence with hypergeometric tests, applying a repertoire-size bias correction to TCR pairs. To estimate false discovery rates, a later analysis permuted the HLA or CMV assignments 20 times. In a later analysis, co-occurring TCRs were grouped using DBSCAN, and TCRdist sequence similarity was added for clustering within HLA-allele-positive subsets. Co-occurrence clustering excluded repertoires with fewer than 30,000 or more than 120,000 public chains, plus five with anomalous nucleotide sharing. This immuneACCESS table, as held by TCRdb, lists in-frame sequences with V and J called but not all clones. Of the missing ones, under half trace to an unresolved V gene in checked studies; the others have no known cause. For V, J and clone size, that table is used; D and trimming come from the DNA. This sample comprises about 130,000 clones, roughly 9.6% of them detected only once. Roughly 6.4% of the sample is held by the ten biggest clonotypes.

The cohort consisted of 600 or so healthy bone marrow donors. At the time of sampling, all cohort members were nominally healthy, though unrecorded immune exposures were likely present. The donor was CMV seropositive and belonged to the group of 250 to 350 seropositive cohort members. A peripheral blood sample was provided by each donor, and peripheral blood mononuclear cells were used for TCR beta sequencing. Genomic DNA extraction from the blood cell samples was performed with the Qiagen DNeasy Blood Extraction Kit. The CDR3 contains 14 residues, cysteine and phenylalanine counted. The read is trimmed to its CDR3 DNA, 42 bases read in frame from base 1. V gives up 3 bases and J gives up 7 bases, and the segment between their germline ends measures 13 bases. As encoded in the germline V gene, CDR1 is SGHTA while CDR2 is FQGNSA. Details on this clone: The antigen it recognizes is unknown. It has no much larger one-base neighbor in the sample; base qualities were not kept.

Study-wide findings and limitations: In the study, around 160 TCR beta chains were listed as associated with cytomegalovirus. A later analysis found that TCR association rates varied across HLA loci, with DRB1 alleles showing the most associated TCRs and HLA-C alleles the fewest. According to the authors, the approach could potentially be generalized to other disease states and immunological phenotypes. Presence/absence analyses assumed roughly uniform sequencing depth across donors, an assumption that may not hold. Several of the top co-occurrence clusters appeared to be linked to parvovirus B19, influenza, CMV and Epstein-Barr virus, according to a later analysis. The earlier analysis of about 600 of the donors excluded 15 to 20 rarely observed V segments, including chromosome 9 orphons, because counts were too low. A few of the identified cytomegalovirus-associated TCR beta chains were confirmed in vitro to be specific for cytomegalovirus antigens. A later analysis found that most CMV-associated TCR beta chains appeared HLA-restricted, with HLA associations seemingly driven largely by CMV exposure. Linkage disequilibrium might explain the correlated functional status among segregating V segments, but an unknown experimental factor could not be ruled out. For the cohort, immune exposure information was limited to CMV serostatus. In a later analysis, HLA-associated TCR beta chains showed more clonal expansion and lower generation probabilities than non-associated chains that were equally common. Specific HLA alleles were associated with 16,951 TCR beta sequences at a false discovery rate of 0.05 in a later analysis. In both the original and validation cohorts, the classifier was reported to diagnose cytomegalovirus status with high specificity and sensitivity. An association between a missense DCLRE1C variant and V-gene and J-gene trimming of TCR beta chains was found in a later genetic analysis and replicated in an independent cohort. Because HLA typing was unavailable for some donors at each locus, only the typed subset was used in association tests. Strong co-occurrence of HLA alleles, especially DR and DQ, made assigning TCR associations to individual alleles difficult. A group of highly shared sequence variants was considered likely to be a technical artifact of the sequencing pipeline. A further reported finding was that TCR beta sequences accurately predicted the HLA-A and HLA-B alleles for most subjects in the first cohort. An earlier analysis of approximately 590 of the donors showed that most TCR beta V segments appeared in productive rearrangements either about 87% or about 30% of the time, which broadly matched IMGT annotations. Some IMGT-functional V segments, including TRBV6-2 and TRBV6-3, could not be told apart with the 87-base-pair reads, so those segments were excluded. According to a later genetic analysis, donors in an Asian-associated ancestry cluster had fewer N-insertions in productive TCRs than the approximately 650-donor mean. Most TCR sequences were observed very rarely across donors, whereas some public TCRs were present in many individuals. This cohort had only TCR beta chains sequenced, and the lack of alpha or paired-chain data limited which features could be detected.

The chain uses TRBV7-2 and TRBJ2-1; the D region possibly corresponds to TRBD2 (7 bases align). Sequenced input: PBMCs. The TCR originated in a woman in her thirties or forties in good health and CMV-seropositive. The nucleotides read TGTGCCAGCAGCTTGCTCGGGGGGCGAAATGAGCAGTTCTTC. Translated, this is CASSLLGGRNEQFF. When the CDR3 is completed using the reference TRBV7-2 and TRBJ2-1 genes on either side, the full variable domain is GAGVSQSPSNKVTEKGKDVELRCDPISGHTALYWYRQSLGQGLEFLIYFQGNSAPDKSGLPSDRFSAERTGGSVSTLTIQRTQQEDSAVYLCASSLLGGRNEQFFGPGTRLTVL.